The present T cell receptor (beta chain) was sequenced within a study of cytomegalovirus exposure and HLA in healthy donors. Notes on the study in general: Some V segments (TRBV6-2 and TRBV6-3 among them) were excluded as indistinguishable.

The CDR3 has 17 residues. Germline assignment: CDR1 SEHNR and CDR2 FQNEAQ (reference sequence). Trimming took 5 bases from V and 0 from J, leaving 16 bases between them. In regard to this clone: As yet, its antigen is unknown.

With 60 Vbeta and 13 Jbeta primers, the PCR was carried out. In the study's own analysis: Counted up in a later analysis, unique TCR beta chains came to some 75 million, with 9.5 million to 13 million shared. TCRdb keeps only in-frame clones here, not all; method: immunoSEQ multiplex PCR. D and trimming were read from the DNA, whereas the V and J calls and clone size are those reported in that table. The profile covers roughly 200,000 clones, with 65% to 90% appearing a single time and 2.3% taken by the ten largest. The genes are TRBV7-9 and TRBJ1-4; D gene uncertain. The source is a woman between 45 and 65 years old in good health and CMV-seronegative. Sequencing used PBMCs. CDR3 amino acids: CASSPAEPLTTNEKLFF. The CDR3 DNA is TGTGCCAGCAGCCCCGCCGAGCCTCTTACAACTAATGAAAAACTGTTTTTT.